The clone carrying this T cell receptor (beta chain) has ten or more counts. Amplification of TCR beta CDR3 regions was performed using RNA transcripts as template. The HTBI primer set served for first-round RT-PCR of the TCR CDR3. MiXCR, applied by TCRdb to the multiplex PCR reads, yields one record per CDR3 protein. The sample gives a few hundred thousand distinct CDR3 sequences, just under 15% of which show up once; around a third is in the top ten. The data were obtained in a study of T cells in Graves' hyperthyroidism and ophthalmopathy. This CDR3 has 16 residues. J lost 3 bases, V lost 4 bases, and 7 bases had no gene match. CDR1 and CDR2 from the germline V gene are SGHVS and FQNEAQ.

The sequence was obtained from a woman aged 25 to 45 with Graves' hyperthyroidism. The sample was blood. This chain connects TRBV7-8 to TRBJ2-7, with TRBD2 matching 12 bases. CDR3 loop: CASSSLTSGRLYEQYF. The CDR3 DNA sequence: TGTGCCAGCAGCTCTCTTACTAGCGGGAGGCTCTACGAGCAGTACTTC.